This TCR beta chain was obtained from a study of T cell changes during pregnancy in multiple sclerosis. CDR3 length: 16 amino acids. V was pared by 0 bases and J by 3 bases, with 5 bases of the junction left unmatched. CDR1 SGHDT and CDR2 YYEEEE come from the germline V gene. Produced via immunoSEQ multiplex PCR; TCRdb's table is partial and in-frame only. The data show tens of thousands of clones, with approximately 94% seen just once and 2% to 3% held by the top ten. The sequencing here drew on CD8+ T cells from peripheral blood mononuclear cells, taken after pregnancy. The sequence was collected from a female donor with multiple sclerosis, enrolled in a pregnancy study. V usage is TRBV5-6 and J usage is TRBJ2-2; 7 bases map to TRBD2. CDR3 in amino acids: CASSLGGGTYTGELFF. The CDR3 nucleotides read TGTGCCAGCAGCTTGGGCGGGGGTACCTACACCGGGGAGCTGTTTTTT.